This T cell receptor beta chain was observed in a study of blood T cell repertoires in COVID-19. The CDR3 covers 15 residues. The germline CDR1 and CDR2 sequences are SEHNR and FQNEAQ (reference sequence). Trimming cost V 5 bases and J 3 bases; bases outside gene matches: 9. Assay used: immunoSEQ multiplex PCR; TCRdb lists only in-frame clones, some missing. The sample carries 250,000 to 300,000 clones, 75% to 95% recorded once. The clonotype comes from a woman aged 25 to 39 who had recovered from COVID-19. V is TRBV7-9 and J is TRBJ2-5, with 7 bases lining up with TRBD1. The sequenced sample consisted of PBMCs or T cells enriched from blood (not recorded which). For the CDR3, the DNA is TGTGCCAGCAGCCCAACGACAGGGAGCAAAGAGACCCAGTACTTC. Amino acid sequence: CASSPTTGSKETQYF. Variable domain in full (rest from reference TRBV7-9 and TRBJ2-5): DTGVSQNPRHKITKRGQNVTFRCDPISEHNRLYWYRQTLGQGPEFLTYFQNEAQLEKSRLLSDRFSAERPKGSFSTLEIQRTEQGDSAMYLCASSPTTGSKETQYFGPGTRLLVL.